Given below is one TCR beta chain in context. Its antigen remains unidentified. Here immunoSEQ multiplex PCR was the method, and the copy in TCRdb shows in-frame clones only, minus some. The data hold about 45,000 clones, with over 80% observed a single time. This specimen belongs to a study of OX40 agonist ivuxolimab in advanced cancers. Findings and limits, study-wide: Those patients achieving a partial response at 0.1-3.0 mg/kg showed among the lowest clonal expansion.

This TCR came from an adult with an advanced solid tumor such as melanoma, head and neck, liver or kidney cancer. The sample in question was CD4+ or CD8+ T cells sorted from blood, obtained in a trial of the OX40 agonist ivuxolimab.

The CDR3 sequence is CASSLGVAYGYTF. The CDR3 nucleotides read TGTGCCAGCAGCTTGGGGGTAGCGTATGGCTACACCTTC. This chain joins TRBV5-6 and TRBJ1-2, with D unclear. The CDR3 covers 13 residues. Germline V CDR1 and CDR2: SGHDT, YYEEEE. Trimming pared 0 bases from V and 5 bases from J, leaving 8 bases between.